The next 23 T cell receptor beta chains were all read from a single sample in a study of PD-1 blockade in classical Hodgkin lymphoma. Time point defined: cycle 4 day 1 (C4D1), after more than five weeks of nivolumab. In every patient, relapse followed autologous stem cell transplantation, while exposure to brentuximab vedotin differed. The assay was immunoSEQ multiplex PCR, and TCRdb's table has in-frame clones only and misses some. Of tens of thousands of clones in the sample, just under 80% are singletons; the top ten hold about 9.4%. The sequencing here drew on peripheral blood mononuclear cells (PBMCs), taken before the fourth cycle of nivolumab. All receptors derive from a human donor with classical Hodgkin lymphoma.

This chain uses TRBV18 with TRBJ1-5; tentative D call: TRBD1 (5 bases). The CDR3 has 13 amino acids. V was shortened by 3 bases and J by 9 bases, with 12 bases between the two germline ends. From germline, CDR1 is KGHSH and CDR2 LQKENI. CDR3 bases: TGTGCCAGCTCACCGGATGGGGGACGGCCCCAGCATTTT. Its translation: CASSPDGGRPQHF. The whole variable domain, remainder taken from reference TRBV18 and TRBJ1-5, is NAGVMQNPRHLVRRRGQEARLRCSPMKGHSHVYWYRQLPEEGLKFMVYLQKENIIDESGMPKERFSAEFPKEGPSILRIQQVVRGDSAAYFCASSPDGGRPQHFGDGTRLSIL.

J is TRBJ2-2 and V is TRBV19; tentatively, D is TRBD2 (7 bases). CDR1 is LNHDA and CDR2 is SQIVND in the germline V gene (reference sequence). CDR3 length equals 16 residues. The germline V and J ends were trimmed by 5 bases and 3 bases, with 16 bases remaining between them. CDR3 amino acids: CASSPLGRGDTGELFF. DNA for the CDR3: TGTGCCAGTAGTCCCTTGGGGAGGGGGGACACCGGGGAGCTGTTTTTT. The entire variable domain, with the rest obtained from reference TRBV19 and TRBJ2-2, is as follows: DGGITQSPKYLFRKEGQNVTLSCEQNLNHDAMYWYRQDPGQGLRLIYYSQIVNDFQKGDIAEGYSVSREKKESFPLTVTSAQKNPTAFYLCASSPLGRGDTGELFFGEGSRLTVL.

This chain links TRBV6-6 with TRBJ1-3, with D perhaps matching TRBD1 (5 bases). Trimming removed 6 bases from V and 4 bases from J, with 19 bases in between. Germline values: CDR1 MNHNY, CDR2 SVGAGI (reference sequence). There are 16 residues in the CDR3. The CDR3 protein is CASSSSRDGKGNTIYF. In DNA, the CDR3 is TGTGCCAGCAGCTCCAGTCGGGACGGGAAAGGAAACACCATATATTTT.

V and J are TRBV5-5 and TRBJ1-1; D uncertain. V lost 0 bases and J lost 1, with 4 bases in between. Germline assignment: CDR1 SGHKS and CDR2 YYEKEE (reference sequence). The CDR3 covers 13 residues. The CDR3 sequence: CASSLEGNTEAFF. The CDR3 nucleotides read TGTGCCAGCAGCTTGGAAGGGAACACTGAAGCTTTCTTT.

This clone was counted between two and nine times. This chain uses TRBV10-1 with TRBJ1-1, with 7 bases identical to TRBD1. J lost 3 bases, V lost 9 bases, and 10 bases had no gene match. This CDR3 is built from 14 residues. Germline-derived CDR1 and CDR2 are WNHNN and SYGVQD (reference sequence). CDR3 DNA: TGCGCCAGTACCACAGACAGGGAGGACACTGAAGCTTTCTTT. Protein: CASTTDREDTEAFF.

This chain joins TRBV9 and TRBJ2-2; 7 bases are shared with TRBD1. Germline values: CDR1 SGDLS, CDR2 YYNGEE. The CDR3 is 15 amino acids. V lost 3 bases to trimming and J lost 4 bases; unmatched junction nucleotides: 6. CDR3 sequence reads: CASSAGTASTGELFF. Written as DNA, the CDR3 is TGTGCCAGCAGCGCCGGGACAGCGAGCACCGGGGAGCTGTTTTTT.

J is TRBJ2-1 and V is TRBV27; 11 bases align to TRBD2. There are 17 residues in the CDR3. Trimming took 3 bases from V and 1 from J; bases not matched to a gene: 5. Looked up from germline, CDR1 is MNHEY and CDR2 is SMNVEV (reference sequence). DNA for the CDR3: TGTGCCAGCAGTTTCTTACTAGCGGGGGCGTCCTACAATGAGCAGTTCTTC. Its protein is CASSFLLAGASYNEQFF.

This chain uses TRBV6-4 with TRBJ1-6; D remains ambiguous. The germline V gene encodes CDR1 MRHNA and CDR2 SNTAGT. Trimming left V 3 bases short and J 7 bases short, with 7 bases between. The CDR3 is 13 residues long. CDR3 DNA: TGTGCCAGCAGTGAACGGCGGAATTCACCCCTCCACTTT. It yields the protein CASSERRNSPLHF.

Comment on this clone: Other DNA sequences of this sample code for an identical CDR3. V is TRBV5-6 and J is TRBJ2-7, with TRBD1 matching 10 bases. V trimming: 4 bases; J trimming: 1 base; junction bases outside the gene matches: 5. Germline CDR1 reads SGHDT; CDR2 reads YYEEEE. The CDR3 contains 15 residues. CDR3 in amino acids: CASSPGTGVSYEQYF. Written as DNA, the CDR3 is TGTGCCAGCAGCCCGGGGACAGGGGTTTCCTACGAGCAGTACTTC.

This chain uses TRBV5-4 with TRBJ2-7; the match to TRBD2 covers 8 bases. V shed 3 bases and J 0 bases; nucleotides not matched to a gene: 11. CDR3 length: 17 residues. CDR1 SGHNT and CDR2 YYREEE come from the germline V gene (reference sequence). CDR3 amino acids: CASSSGGGTFASYEQYF. CDR3 DNA sequence: TGTGCCAGCAGCTCGGGGGGGGGCACTTTCGCCTCCTACGAGCAGTACTTC.

V is TRBV4-1 and J is TRBJ1-5; 9 bases are a match to TRBD1. Germline CDR1 reads MGHRA; CDR2 reads YSYEKL. CDR3 length equals 14 residues. J lost 3 bases, V lost 4 bases, and 1 base had no gene match. Here the CDR3 reads CASSRDRVNQPQHF. DNA for the CDR3: TGCGCCAGCAGCCGGGACAGGGTCAATCAGCCCCAGCATTTT.

The table lists this clone with a count of one. The chain uses TRBV5-6 and TRBJ1-5; the D gene is possibly TRBD1 (6 bases). The CDR3 has 17 amino acids. Germline V gene data show CDR1 as SGHDT and CDR2 as YYEEEE. Trimming stripped 2 bases from V and 4 bases from J, with 19 bases between. The CDR3 coding sequence is TGTGCCAGCAGCTTTGGATTCCGCCAGGGGAAAAATCAGCCCCAGCATTTT. It specifies CASSFGFRQGKNQPQHF.

This clone was detected ten times or more. The V call is TRBV2, the J call TRBJ1-2; 8 bases line up with TRBD1. V was clipped by 4 bases and J by 4 bases; unmatched bases: 8. Germline CDR1 and CDR2: SNHLY and FYNNEI. This CDR3 has 15 residues. As DNA, the CDR3 is TGTGCCAGCAGTGCCTCGCTGGGGACAGGCTATGGCTACACCTTC. Protein product: CASSASLGTGYGYTF.

The genes are TRBV19 and TRBJ2-3; 9 bases agree with TRBD2. CDR1 is LNHDA, CDR2 SQIVND, per germline (reference sequence). Trimming cost V 6 bases and J 0 bases; bases outside gene matches: 7. This CDR3 region has 16 residues. The CDR3 region has the DNA TGTGCCAGTAGCCGACTAGCGGAGACTAGCACAGATACGCAGTATTTT. As protein: CASSRLAETSTDTQYF. Drawing the rest from reference TRBV19 and TRBJ2-3, the complete variable domain is DGGITQSPKYLFRKEGQNVTLSCEQNLNHDAMYWYRQDPGQGLRLIYYSQIVNDFQKGDIAEGYSVSREKKESFPLTVTSAQKNPTAFYLCASSRLAETSTDTQYFGPGTRLTVL.

The V gene is TRBV29-1, the J gene TRBJ2-7, with a possible D match to TRBD1 (6 bases). The ends were cut back, 1 base at V and 6 bases at J, with 19 bases in the middle. The CDR3 is made up of 15 amino acids. Germline V gives CDR1 SQVTM, CDR2 ANQGSEA. In nucleotides, the CDR3 is TGCAGCGTTGAAGCACAGGGAAGTCGGTCCGCCGAGCAGTACTTC. This translates into CSVEAQGSRSAEQYF.

The CDR3 region has the DNA TGTGCCAGCAGTCTCCCGGACAGGGGCCCCTACGAGCAGTACTTC. The encoded protein is CASSLPDRGPYEQYF. This chain connects TRBV28 to TRBJ2-7, with 9 nucleotides matching TRBD1. Trimming removed 5 bases from V and 2 bases from J; junction bases left unmatched: 7. Per germline, CDR1 MDHEN and CDR2 SYDVKM. The CDR3 sequence is 15 residues long.

This clone was counted many times. The chain recombines TRBV6-5 with TRBJ1-2; TRBD1 might be the D (5 bases). Per germline, CDR1 MNHEY and CDR2 SVGAGI. Trimming left V 4 bases short and J 6 bases short, with 15 bases between. The CDR3 totals 14 residues. The CDR3 spells CASSLNGGIDGYTF. For the CDR3, the DNA is TGTGCCAGCAGTTTGAACGGGGGGATAGATGGCTACACCTTC.

V is TRBV11-3 and J is TRBJ2-7; D perhaps matches TRBD1 (5 bases). Germline lookup yields CDR1 SGHNT and CDR2 YENEEA. Trimming removed 4 bases from V and 5 bases from J, with 18 bases in between. CDR3 length: 15 residues. CDR3 amino acids: CASSSKTEPGDEQYF. CDR3 nucleotides: TGTGCCAGCAGCTCAAAGACAGAACCGGGTGACGAGCAGTACTTC.

The chain employs TRBV7-9 and TRBJ2-6; D is unresolved. The length of the CDR3 is 19 residues. Germline CDR1 is SEHNR and CDR2 is FQNEAQ (reference sequence). V was trimmed by 4 bases and J by 2 bases, leaving 21 bases between them. CDR3 sequence (DNA): TGTGCCAGCAGCTCAGCCGGGCAGTTCTTCAGTACTGGGGCCAACGTCCTGACTTTC. Residues: CASSSAGQFFSTGANVLTF.

Only one count was recorded for this clone. The J gene is TRBJ2-2, the V gene TRBV25-1; D not resolved. V was clipped by 2 bases and J by 4 bases, with 14 bases between them. Germline V gene lookup returns CDR1 MGHDK and CDR2 SYGVNS. The CDR3 sequence is 16 residues long. This CDR3 reads CASSEATPGSTGELFF. The CDR3 nucleotides read TGTGCCAGCAGTGAAGCGACCCCAGGTTCCACCGGGGAGCTGTTTTTT.

The rearrangement joins TRBV10-3 to TRBJ2-2; 7 bases are shared with TRBD2. Germline V gene data show CDR1 as ENHRY and CDR2 as SYGVKD. After removal of 6 bases from V and 4 bases from J, the junction contained 11 bases not matched to a gene. The CDR3 is made up of 16 amino acids. The CDR3 region has the DNA TGTGCCATCAGGCCCGGGCTAGCGGACCCCACCGGGGAGCTGTTTTTT. Translating it yields CAIRPGLADPTGELFF.

V gene TRBV14 combines with J gene TRBJ2-5; TRBD2 might be the D (6 bases). From germline, CDR1 is SGHDN and CDR2 FVKESK. V dropped 5 bases and J dropped 5 bases, with 21 bases sitting between them. CDR3 size: 16 residues. In DNA, the CDR3 is TGTGCCAGCAGCAGTGGGGACTCCTTGGTAGGGGAGACCCAGTACTTC. Amino acids: CASSSGDSLVGETQYF.

The chain employs TRBV27 and TRBJ2-7; D may match TRBD1 or TRBD2 (5 bases each). This CDR3 spans 14 amino acids. The V end was cut by 8 bases, the J end by 2 bases, with 16 bases between. From germline, CDR1 is MNHEY and CDR2 SMNVEV (reference sequence). The CDR3 protein is CASGTGTATYEQYF. The CDR3 DNA reads TGTGCCAGCGGAACCGGGACCGCTACCTACGAGCAGTACTTC.